The sequence of this T cell receptor beta chain was determined in a study of shared clonotypes between healthy human individuals. Clones were sequenced by immunoSEQ multiplex PCR, and TCRdb holds only the in-frame ones, with some missing. The table has under 550,000 clones, 90% to 96% seen once. Germline V CDR1 and CDR2: MNHNY, SVGAGI (reference sequence). The CDR3 length is 15 residues. The V end lost 6 bases, the J end lost 4 bases, and 13 bases lay between the germline ends. The chain employs TRBV6-6 and TRBJ2-6, with D tentatively TRBD1 (6 bases). The material sequenced was naive CD4+ T cells sorted from blood. Sample subset: CD45RA+ positively selected. The sequence derives from a woman aged 25 to 45 in good health. CDR3 region: CASSNDRSGANVLTF. The CDR3 DNA follows: TGTGCCAGCAGCAACGACAGGTCCGGGGCCAACGTCCTGACTTTC.